The T cell receptor (beta chain) described here comes from a study of memory CD4+ T cells and cytomegalovirus serostatus. Study summary: Healthy Belgian adult donors included fewer than 10 CMV-positive and around 25 CMV-negative people.

Single viable CD3+CD4+CD8-CD45RO+ cells were sorted as the memory CD4+ T cells. CMV serostatus came from serum IgG against pp150, pp28, p38, p52. Profiled with immunoSEQ multiplex PCR; TCRdb holds only in-frame clones, not every one. The data hold about 45,000 clones, with over 65% observed a single time. After removal of 4 bases from V and 1 base from J, the junction contained 9 bases not matched to a gene. The V gene's germline CDR1 is KGHSH and CDR2 LQKENI. The CDR3 is 16 residues long. For this clone: Antigen unknown.

General observations from the study: Of about 150 reported CMV TCRbeta sequences, 55 to 80 were found in memory CD4+ repertoires. The CMV-associated TCR signature appears largely within the CD4+ memory repertoire.

The chain joins TRBV18 to TRBJ1-1, with 7 nucleotides matching TRBD1. The material sequenced was memory CD4+ T cells from blood. This sequence was found in an adult in good health and CMV-seronegative. The chain's CDR3 is CASSRNRGGPNTEAFF. In DNA, the CDR3 is TGTGCCAGCTCACGAAACAGGGGAGGACCGAACACTGAAGCTTTCTTT.